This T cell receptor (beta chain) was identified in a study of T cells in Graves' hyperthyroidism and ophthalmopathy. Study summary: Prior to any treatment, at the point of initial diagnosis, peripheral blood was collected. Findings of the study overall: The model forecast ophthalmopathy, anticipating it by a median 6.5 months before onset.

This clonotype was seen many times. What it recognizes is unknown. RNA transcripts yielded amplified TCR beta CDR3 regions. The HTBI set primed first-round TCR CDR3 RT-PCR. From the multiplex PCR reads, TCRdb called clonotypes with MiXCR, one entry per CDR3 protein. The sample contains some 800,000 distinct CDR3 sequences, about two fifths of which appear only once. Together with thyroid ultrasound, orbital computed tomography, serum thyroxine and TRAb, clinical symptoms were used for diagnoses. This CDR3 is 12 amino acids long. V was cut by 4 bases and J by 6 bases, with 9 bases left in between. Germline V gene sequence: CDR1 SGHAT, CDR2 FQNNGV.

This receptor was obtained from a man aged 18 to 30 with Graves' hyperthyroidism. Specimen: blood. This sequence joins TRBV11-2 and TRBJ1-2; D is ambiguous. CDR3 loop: CASSWGKHGYTF. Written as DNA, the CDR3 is TGTGCCAGCAGCTGGGGAAAACATGGCTACACCTTC. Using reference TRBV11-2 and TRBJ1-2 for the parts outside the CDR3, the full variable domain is EAGVAQSPRYKIIEKRQSVAFWCNPISGHATLYWYQQILGQGPKLLIQFQNNGVVDDSQLPKDRFSAERLKGVDSTLKIQPAKLEDSAVYLCASSWGKHGYTFGSGTRLTVV.